Below, 24 T cell receptor beta chains from the same sample are listed, as sequenced in a study of T cell repertoires in cytomegalovirus infection. TCRdb re-derived calls from the reads in MiXCR, one entry per CDR3 protein. This repertoire shows approximately 73,000 distinct CDR3 sequences, approximately 42% found once; its top ten account for 90% to 95%. These receptors have no identified antigens. This specimen consisted of CD8+ T cells from cultured PBMCs, obtained from culture after CMV antigen stimulation. All receptors come from a human donor in good health (CMV status not recorded). Some clones in this sample may be carry-over from other donors' samples.

This clonotype has just a few counts. The V gene is TRBV7-8, the J gene TRBJ2-3; 8 bases match TRBD1. V shed 1 base and J 2 bases; nucleotides not matched to a gene: 5. The CDR3 has 16 residues. The V gene's germline CDR1 is SGHVS and CDR2 FQNEAQ. The DNA for the CDR3 is TGTGCCAGCAGCTTAGGACCGACAGGGGCCACAGATACGCAGTATTTT. Encoded protein: CASSLGPTGATDTQYF.

This CDR3 reads CSVETGGWDNEQFF. DNA for the CDR3: TGCAGCGTGGAAACAGGGGGATGGGACAATGAGCAGTTCTTC. This chain links TRBV29-1 with TRBJ2-1, with 8 nucleotides matching TRBD1. This CDR3 region has 14 residues. The germline CDR1 and CDR2 sequences are SQVTM and ANQGSEA. The V segment lost 6 bases and the J segment 5 bases; nucleotides outside the gene matches: 9.

J is TRBJ2-1 and V is TRBV18; weak D call: TRBD2 (6 bases). Trimming took 0 bases from V and 9 from J, leaving 12 bases between them. CDR3 length: 14 amino acids. Germline values: CDR1 KGHSH, CDR2 LQKENI. The CDR3 region is CASSPPEGPIEQFF. For the CDR3, the DNA is TGTGCCAGCTCACCACCGGAGGGGCCTATTGAGCAGTTCTTC.

This clonotype was seen only a few times. The CDR3 DNA follows: TGTGCCAGCAGCTTAGAGGCGGGGGGGCGGACCGGGGAGCTGTTTTTT. Its protein product is CASSLEAGGRTGELFF. The rearrangement links TRBV7-8 to TRBJ2-2; TRBD2 matches 9 bases. Germline V gene lookup returns CDR1 SGHVS and CDR2 FQNEAQ. This CDR3 contains 16 residues. Trimming at V came to 1 base and at J to 5 bases, leaving 5 bases not matched to a gene.

The chain couples TRBV10-3 to TRBJ1-2; D gene uncertain. V was shortened by 10 bases and J by 3 bases, with 15 bases between the two germline ends. The CDR3 is 13 residues long. Germline V gene data show CDR1 as ENHRY and CDR2 as SYGVKD. CDR3 bases: TGTGCCAGCCAGCGGCGGGCAGACTATGGCTACACCTTC. This encodes CASQRRADYGYTF.

This clonotype came up a few times. Here the CDR3 reads CASSGGGQSGNTIYF. CDR3 coding DNA: TGTGCCAGCAGCGGAGGGGGACAGTCTGGAAACACCATATATTTT. The rearrangement uses TRBV9 and TRBJ1-3, with 7 bases that match TRBD1. From germline, CDR1 is SGDLS and CDR2 YYNGEE. The V segment lost 3 bases and the J segment 1 base; nucleotides outside the gene matches: 4. This CDR3 is 15 amino acids long. The whole variable domain, filled in from reference TRBV9 and TRBJ1-3, reads DSGVTQTPKHLITATGQRVTLRCSPRSGDLSVYWYQQSLDQGLQFLIQYYNGEERAKGNILERFSAQQFPDLHSELNLSSLELGDSALYFCASSGGGQSGNTIYFGEGSWLTVV.

There are a few counts of this clonotype. This rearrangement joins TRBV28 to TRBJ2-7; TRBD1 agrees at 7 bases. Trimming removed 4 bases from V and 2 bases from J; junction bases left unmatched: 11. CDR3 size: 16 residues. Germline V gene lookup returns CDR1 MDHEN and CDR2 SYDVKM. The CDR3 DNA reads TGTGCCAGCAGTTCTACTCGAAGGACAGGAACCTACGAGCAGTACTTC. As protein: CASSSTRRTGTYEQYF.

This clonotype was recorded a few times. CDR3 residues: CASSDWTGNEKLFF. CDR3 coding DNA: TGTGCCAGTAGTGACTGGACGGGGAATGAAAAACTGTTTTTT. The rearrangement links TRBV19 to TRBJ1-4, with D hard to call. Germline values: CDR1 LNHDA, CDR2 SQIVND (reference sequence). V was pared by 5 bases and J by 5 bases, with 12 bases between. The CDR3 extends over 14 amino acids.

The rearrangement joins TRBV12-3 or TRBV12-4 to TRBJ1-2, with a tentative D call TRBD1 (6 bases). With 5 bases removed from V and 2 bases from J, the gap between germline ends came to 15 bases. The CDR3 is 15 amino acids. The CDR3 DNA follows: TGTGCCAGCAGTCCCACCAGGGGACACAACTATGGCTACACCTTC. Translated, it gives CASSPTRGHNYGYTF.

In its sample, this clonotype was seen a few times. The V call is TRBV20-1, the J call TRBJ2-5; 14 positions match TRBD2. The CDR3 length is 14 residues. Losses at the gene ends were 6 bases for V and 4 bases for J; bases not matched to a gene: 4. Germline V lookup: CDR1 DFQATT, CDR2 SNEGSKA (reference sequence). The CDR3 bases are TGCAGTGCGAGGACTAGCGGGGGGCTAGAGACCCAGTACTTC. It is translated as CSARTSGGLETQYF.

This chain connects TRBV6-6 to TRBJ2-7; D is unresolved. The V gene's germline CDR1 is MNHNY and CDR2 SVGAGI (reference sequence). This CDR3 comprises 14 residues. The germline V and J ends were trimmed by 2 bases and 10 bases, with 18 bases remaining between them. CDR3 in amino acids: CASSYSLTAGDQYF. DNA for the CDR3: TGTGCCAGCAGTTACAGCCTAACAGCCGGCGATCAGTACTTC.

This chain joins TRBV10-3 and TRBJ1-1, with a tentative D call TRBD1 (5 bases). Per germline, CDR1 ENHRY and CDR2 SYGVKD. V lost 1 base, J lost 2 bases, and 11 bases lay in between. The CDR3 is made up of 15 amino acids. CDR3 sequence: CAISELGPSNTEAFF. The CDR3 region has the DNA TGTGCCATCAGTGAGTTGGGACCGAGTAACACTGAAGCTTTCTTT.

There are a few counts of this clonotype. The rearrangement uses TRBV7-2 and TRBJ1-2; perhaps TRBD1 as D (5 bases). CDR3 length equals 15 residues. V dropped 2 bases and J dropped 5 bases, with 15 bases sitting between them. Germline assignment: CDR1 SGHTA and CDR2 FQGNSA. CDR3 coding DNA: TGTGCCAGCAGCTTACCCGGGACGGACCTTTATGGCTACACCTTC. This sequence encodes CASSLPGTDLYGYTF.

CDR3 region: CASSLSQTGPTDTQYF. The CDR3 coding sequence is TGTGCCAGCAGTTTGTCCCAGACAGGGCCCACAGATACGCAGTATTTT. The chain employs TRBV12-3 or TRBV12-4 and TRBJ2-3; 7 nucleotides line up with TRBD1. The CDR3 consists of 16 residues. Trimming took 3 bases from V and 2 from J; bases not matched to a gene: 8.

The chain employs TRBV29-1 and TRBJ1-1; tentatively, D is TRBD1 (5 bases). The CDR3 spans 12 residues. The germline CDR1 and CDR2 sequences are SQVTM and ANQGSEA. The germline V and J ends were trimmed by 1 base and 4 bases, with 7 bases remaining between them. CDR3 nucleotide sequence: TGCAGCGTTGAAGGGGGGGGCACTGAAGCTTTCTTT. It specifies CSVEGGGTEAFF.

This clonotype has more than one count but fewer than ten. The J gene is TRBJ1-2, the V gene TRBV7-2; the match to TRBD1 covers 8 bases. CDR1 is SGHTA and CDR2 is FQGNSA in the germline V gene. V dropped 5 bases and J dropped 2; count of bases not matched to a gene: 4. The CDR3 is 14 residues long. This CDR3 reads CASSPTGVNYGYTF. The CDR3, as DNA: TGTGCCAGCAGCCCGACAGGGGTAAACTATGGCTACACCTTC.

The chain combines TRBV11-1 with TRBJ2-5, with unresolved D. Germline V CDR1 and CDR2: SGHAT, FQDESV (reference sequence). V was shortened by 3 bases and J by 5 bases, with 7 bases between the two germline ends. This CDR3 region has 12 residues. As DNA, the CDR3 is TGTGCCAGCAGCTTTGACACGGAGACCCAGTACTTC. Protein product: CASSFDTETQYF.

This clonotype was detected only once. A clone one base away is much larger, so this may be a read error. The V and J genes are TRBV7-8 and TRBJ1-2; D not certain. Per germline, CDR1 SGHVS and CDR2 FQNEAQ. The CDR3 extends over 13 amino acids. This CDR3 is CVSSLSRDYGYTF. Written as DNA, the CDR3 is TGTGTCAGCAGCTTATCCAGAGACTATGGCTACACCTTC.

A few counts support this clonotype. The chain has TRBV10-3 and TRBJ2-1, with 7 bases fitting TRBD1. The CDR3 is 18 residues long. With 1 base clipped from V and 5 bases from J, the junction kept 14 bases outside the gene matches. CDR1 is ENHRY and CDR2 is SYGVKD in the germline V gene. The CDR3 DNA follows: TGTGCCATCAGTGAGTTGGCAATCCCGGGACAGCCGAACAATGAGCAGTTCTTC. Translating it yields CAISELAIPGQPNNEQFF.

This clonotype was counted a few times. This chain joins TRBV11-2 and TRBJ2-7; the D is unclear. Per the germline V gene, CDR1 is SGHAT and CDR2 is FQNNGV. There are 12 residues in the CDR3. The V end was cut by 0 bases, the J end by 6 bases, with 6 bases between. The DNA of the CDR3 is TGTGCCAGCAGCTTAGATGTGGCCGAGCAGTACTTC. Amino acids: CASSLDVAEQYF.

The rearrangement uses TRBV7-2 and TRBJ2-7, with no clear D. Germline V lookup: CDR1 SGHTA, CDR2 FQGNSA. The ends were cut back, 5 bases at V and 1 base at J, with 9 bases in the middle. The CDR3 has 13 residues. CDR3 bases: TGTGCCAGCAGCATATACCCATCCTACGAGCAGTACTTC. Encoded protein: CASSIYPSYEQYF.

The chain links TRBV12-3 or TRBV12-4 to TRBJ2-7, with D possibly being TRBD1 (7 bases). The CDR3 extends over 15 amino acids. Between the trimmed V and J ends, which lost 2 bases and 2 bases, there was a span of 13 bases. The CDR3 reads CASSLQGGPTYEQYF. The CDR3 nucleotides read TGTGCCAGCAGTTTACAGGGGGGCCCTACCTACGAGCAGTACTTC.

The chain carries TRBV6-1 and TRBJ1-1; possibly TRBD1 for D (6 bases). Trimming took off 7 bases at V and 1 base at J, with 16 bases between the two ends. Germline V gives CDR1 MNHNS, CDR2 SASEGT. This CDR3 comprises 15 residues. The CDR3 nucleotides read TGTGCCAGCAAACAACCGGGACATGGGAACACTGAAGCTTTCTTT. Amino acid sequence: CASKQPGHGNTEAFF.

This chain connects TRBV7-9 to TRBJ2-1, with D possibly TRBD2 on 5 matching bases. The V end lost 0 bases, the J end lost 11 bases, and 17 bases lay between the germline ends. The CDR3 length is 15 residues. The germline CDR1 and CDR2 sequences are SEHNR and FQNEAQ (reference sequence). The CDR3 protein is CASSLAGRETRKQFF. The CDR3, as DNA: TGTGCCAGCAGCTTAGCCGGTAGGGAGACTCGAAAGCAGTTCTTC.